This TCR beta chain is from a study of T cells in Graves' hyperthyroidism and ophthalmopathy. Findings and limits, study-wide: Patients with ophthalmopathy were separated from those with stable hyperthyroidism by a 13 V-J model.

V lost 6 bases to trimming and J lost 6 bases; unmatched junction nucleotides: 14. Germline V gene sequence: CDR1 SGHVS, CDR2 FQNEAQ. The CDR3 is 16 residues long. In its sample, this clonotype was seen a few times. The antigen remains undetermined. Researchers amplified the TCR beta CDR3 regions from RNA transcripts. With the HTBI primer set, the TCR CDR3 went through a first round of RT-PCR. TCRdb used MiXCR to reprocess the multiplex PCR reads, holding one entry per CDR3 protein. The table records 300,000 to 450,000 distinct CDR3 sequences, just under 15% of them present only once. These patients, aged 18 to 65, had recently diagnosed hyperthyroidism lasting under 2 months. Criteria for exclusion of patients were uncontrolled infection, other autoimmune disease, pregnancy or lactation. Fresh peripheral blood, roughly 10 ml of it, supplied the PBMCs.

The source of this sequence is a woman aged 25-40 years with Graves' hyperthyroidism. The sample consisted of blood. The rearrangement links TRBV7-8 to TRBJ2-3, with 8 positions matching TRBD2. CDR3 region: CASRVVAGQYADTQYF. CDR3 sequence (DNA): TGTGCCAGCAGGGTAGTAGCGGGACAATATGCGGATACGCAGTATTTT.